The entry below describes one TCR beta chain. Its matching antigen is unknown. These data come from a study of T cell responses to AZD1222 COVID-19 vaccine. Points from the study as a whole: Possibly, clonal diversity was underestimated; donors were largely white British and included more females.

The CDR3 length is 14 residues. V lost 9 bases and J lost 0; bases outside the gene matches: 6. CDR1 and CDR2 from the germline V gene are LNHDA and SQIVND (reference sequence). Profiled with immunoSEQ multiplex PCR; TCRdb holds only in-frame clones, not every one. The sample includes some 150,000 clones, approximately 94% of them seen just once. The sequences come from peripheral blood, collected on day 0 of AZD1222 vaccination. The receptor's source is an adult in good health. The chain links TRBV19 to TRBJ1-1; 8 bases agree with TRBD1. The CDR3 DNA is TGTGCCAGAGGGACAGGACCCGTGAACACTGAAGCTTTCTTT. As protein: CARGTGPVNTEAFF.